This TCR beta chain was recovered during a study of blood T cell repertoires in COVID-19. Generated by immunoSEQ multiplex PCR, the TCRdb table keeps only in-frame clones and is missing some. The sample holds 300,000 or so clones, about 90% seen once. Cohort placement rested on clinical history that participants reported themselves. What the recovered Cohort 3 donors had was two negative PCRs, clearance, or symptom resolution. In germline, CDR1 is SEHNR, CDR2 FQNEAQ (reference sequence). The CDR3 totals 17 residues. The V end was cut by 5 bases, the J end by 4 bases, with 23 bases between. This receptor was identified in a woman in her twenties or thirties who had recovered from COVID-19. The chain is built from TRBV7-9 and TRBJ1-1; D is perhaps TRBD1 (5 bases). Sequenced input: PBMCs or T cells enriched from blood (not recorded which). CDR3 in DNA: TGTGCCAGCAGCCCCAGGAAGGGAGGGGCGGTGGGCACTGAAGCTTTCTTT. This encodes CASSPRKGGAVGTEAFF.